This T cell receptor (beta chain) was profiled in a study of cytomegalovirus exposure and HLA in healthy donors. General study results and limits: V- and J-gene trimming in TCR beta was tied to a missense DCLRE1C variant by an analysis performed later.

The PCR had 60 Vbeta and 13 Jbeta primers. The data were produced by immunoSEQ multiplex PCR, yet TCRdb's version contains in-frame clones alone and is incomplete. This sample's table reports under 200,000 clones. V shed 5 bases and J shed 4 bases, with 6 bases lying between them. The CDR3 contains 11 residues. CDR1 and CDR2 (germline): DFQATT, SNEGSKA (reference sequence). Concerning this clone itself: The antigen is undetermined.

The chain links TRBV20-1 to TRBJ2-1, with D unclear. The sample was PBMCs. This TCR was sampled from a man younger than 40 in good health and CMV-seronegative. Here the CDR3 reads CSAPLYNEQFF. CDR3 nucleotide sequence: TGCAGTGCTCCTCTATACAATGAGCAGTTCTTC.